The TCR beta chain under discussion was sequenced for a study of T cell responses to AZD1222 COVID-19 vaccine. CDR3 length: 13 residues. With 7 bases removed from V and 6 bases from J, the gap between germline ends came to 10 bases. Germline loops: CDR1 MDHEN, CDR2 SYDVKM. Some clones are missing from TCRdb's copy, which holds only in-frame ones; the method was immunoSEQ multiplex PCR. The sample records about 140,000 clones, roughly 90% being singletons. Study results and caveats: The reported proportion of spike-specific TCRs targeting unmutated variant regions was nearly half. Only a handful of AZD1222 recipients tested seropositive at baseline. Regions 160-218 and 743-854 dominated among vaccine-associated CD4 TCRs spanning spike. In a largely white British group with more females than males, clonal diversity was possibly underestimated.

About this clone: Its specificity is not known.

The sequence was obtained from an adult in good health. The rearrangement links TRBV28 to TRBJ1-6; D gene unclear. The sequences come from peripheral blood, collected on day 0 of AZD1222 vaccination. CDR3 in DNA: TGTGCCAGCATCTCTGAGCCTAATTCACCCCTCCACTTT. The encoded protein is CASISEPNSPLHF.